This T cell receptor beta chain came from a study of T-cell reconstitution after alpha-beta-depleted transplantation in children. General study results and limits: Reportedly, roughly two months post-transplant, alpha-beta T cells arose from several hundred expanded graft clones. Elevated TCRbeta diversity at day 60 was traced, in some patients, to surviving recipient T cells and thymic progenitors. The authors attributed T-cell counts and diversity one year after transplant mostly to newly produced T cells.

Preparation of the TCRbeta library was carried out with unique molecular identifiers. TCRdb processed the PCR reads anew with MiXCR; each CDR3 protein has one entry. The sample includes 500,000 to 600,000 distinct CDR3 sequences, 25% to 30% seen only once; the top ten take under 45%. V lost 4 bases and J lost 4; bases outside the gene matches: 7. CDR1 is SGHRS and CDR2 is YFSETQ in the germline V gene. CDR3 length: 16 residues. The table lists this clonotype with many counts. Antigen specificity is unknown. The gene calls are TRBV5-1 and TRBJ2-1; the match to TRBD2 covers 11 bases. Sample: PBMCs, taken before TCRalphabeta/CD19-depleted stem cell transplant. The TCR originated in a boy in the first two years of life with Wiskott-Aldrich syndrome, due to receive a stem cell transplant. CDR3 protein: CASSPTSGTGYNEQFF. CDR3 nucleotides: TGCGCCAGCAGCCCGACTAGCGGGACTGGGTACAATGAGCAGTTCTTC.